This T cell receptor (beta chain) was retrieved from a study of cytomegalovirus exposure and HLA in healthy donors. The primer mix had 60 Vbeta and 13 Jbeta primers. The data were produced by immunoSEQ multiplex PCR, yet TCRdb's version contains in-frame clones alone and is incomplete. The sample lists roughly 150,000 clones, 73% occurring once. V was cut by 4 bases and J by 4 bases, with 14 bases left in between. This CDR3 has 14 amino acids. The germline V gene encodes CDR1 LGHNA and CDR2 YSLEER. Study observations and caveats: V segments that were indistinguishable, TRBV6-2 and TRBV6-3 among them, were omitted from analysis. Immune exposure information available was restricted to CMV serostatus.

Concerning this clone itself: The target antigen is unknown.

The sequenced sample was PBMCs. The rearrangement uses TRBV4-3 and TRBJ2-7; D may be TRBD1 (5 bases). The receptor's source is a woman between 18 and 29 years old in good health and CMV-seronegative. CDR3 sequence (DNA): TGCGCCAGCAGCCCCAGCTCCTCAGGGTACGAGCAGTACTTC. Translation gives CASSPSSSGYEQYF.